This TCR beta chain was found in a study of CD8 T cells in ankylosing spondylitis. Whole-study results and caveats: Reportedly, matched ankylosing spondylitis synovial fluid was significantly enriched for disease-linked clones. Ankylosing spondylitis blood appeared to be characterized by a TCR beta motif of under 10 highly homologous variants.

This CDR3 has 14 amino acids. The ends were cut back, 3 bases at V and 4 bases at J, with 12 bases in the middle. Germline V gene data show CDR1 as SNHLY and CDR2 as FYNNEI. This clonotype was seen only a few times. Its antigen remains unidentified. TCRdb reprocessed the 5' RACE reads via MiXCR and lists one record per CDR3 protein. The sample gives fewer than 550,000 distinct CDR3 sequences, approximately 5% of which show up once; roughly 3.5% is in the top ten. Sequencing was carried out using blood, either unsorted or a sorted T cell fraction (not recorded which). This chain connects TRBV2 to TRBJ1-2; D possibly corresponds to TRBD1 (5 bases). The clonotype originates from a male donor with ankylosing spondylitis. The CDR3 DNA follows: TGTGCCAGCAGTGAGGGCAGGGCAAGCTATGGCTACACCTTC. Translating it yields CASSEGRASYGYTF. Using reference TRBV2 and TRBJ1-2 for the parts outside the CDR3, the full variable domain is EPEVTQTPSHQVTQMGQEVILRCVPISNHLYFYWYRQILGQKVEFLVSFYNNEISEKSEIFDDQFSVERPDGSNFTLKIRSTKLEDSAMYFCASSEGRASYGYTFGSGTRLTVV.